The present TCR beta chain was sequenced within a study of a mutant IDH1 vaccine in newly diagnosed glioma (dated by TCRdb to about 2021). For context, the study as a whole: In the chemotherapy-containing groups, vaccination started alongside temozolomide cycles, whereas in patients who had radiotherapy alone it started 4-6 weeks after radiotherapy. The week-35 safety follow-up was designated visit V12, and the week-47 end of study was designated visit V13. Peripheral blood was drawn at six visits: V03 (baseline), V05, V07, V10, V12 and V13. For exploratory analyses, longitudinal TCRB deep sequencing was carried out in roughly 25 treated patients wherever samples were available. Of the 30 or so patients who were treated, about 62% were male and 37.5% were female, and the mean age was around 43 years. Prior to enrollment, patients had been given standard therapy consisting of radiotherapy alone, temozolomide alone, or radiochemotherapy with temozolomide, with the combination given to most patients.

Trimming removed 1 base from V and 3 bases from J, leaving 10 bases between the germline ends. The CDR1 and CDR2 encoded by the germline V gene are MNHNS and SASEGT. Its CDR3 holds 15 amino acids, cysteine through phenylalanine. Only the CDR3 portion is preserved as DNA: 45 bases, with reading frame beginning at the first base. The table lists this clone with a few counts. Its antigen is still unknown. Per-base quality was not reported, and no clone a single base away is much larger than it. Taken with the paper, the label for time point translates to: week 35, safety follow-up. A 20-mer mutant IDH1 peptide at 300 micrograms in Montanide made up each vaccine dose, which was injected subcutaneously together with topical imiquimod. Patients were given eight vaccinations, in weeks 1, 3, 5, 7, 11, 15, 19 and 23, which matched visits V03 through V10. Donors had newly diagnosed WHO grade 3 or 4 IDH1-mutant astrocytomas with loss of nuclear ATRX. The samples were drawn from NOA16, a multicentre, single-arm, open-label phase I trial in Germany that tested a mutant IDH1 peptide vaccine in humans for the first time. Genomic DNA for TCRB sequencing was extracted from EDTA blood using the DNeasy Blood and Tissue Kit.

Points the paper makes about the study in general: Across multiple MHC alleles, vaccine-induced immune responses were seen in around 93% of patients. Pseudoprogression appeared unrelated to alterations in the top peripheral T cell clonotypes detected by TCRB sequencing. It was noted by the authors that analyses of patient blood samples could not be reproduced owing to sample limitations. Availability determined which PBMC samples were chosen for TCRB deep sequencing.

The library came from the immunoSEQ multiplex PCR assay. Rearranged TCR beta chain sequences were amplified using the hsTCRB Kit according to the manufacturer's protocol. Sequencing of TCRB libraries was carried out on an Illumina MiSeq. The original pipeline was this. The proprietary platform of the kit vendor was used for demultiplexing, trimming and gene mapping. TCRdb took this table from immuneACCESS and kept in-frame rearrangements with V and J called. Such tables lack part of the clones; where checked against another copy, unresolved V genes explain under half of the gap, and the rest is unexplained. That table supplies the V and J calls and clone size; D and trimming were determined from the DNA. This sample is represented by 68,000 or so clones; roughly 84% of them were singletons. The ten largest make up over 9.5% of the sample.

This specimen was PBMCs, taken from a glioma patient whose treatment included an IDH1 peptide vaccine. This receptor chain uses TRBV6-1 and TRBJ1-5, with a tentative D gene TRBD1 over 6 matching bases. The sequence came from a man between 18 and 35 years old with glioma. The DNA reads TGTGCCAGCAGTGAAGGGACAGCCCACAATCAGCCCCAGCATTTT. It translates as CASSEGTAHNQPQHF.